The clone carrying this T cell receptor beta chain was seen at least ten times. The antigen remains unidentified. With a J-beta primer mix and a sample-barcoded 5' primer, a second PCR ran roughly 6 to 11 cycles. Through a template-switch adaptor with 12 random nucleotides, each cDNA molecule received a tag. TCRdb reanalysed the 5' RACE reads using MiXCR and keeps one entry per CDR3 protein. The table lists approximately 770,000 distinct CDR3 sequences, about three fifths of them singletons. The sample comes from a study of blood T cells in healthy people across ages. Study-level results: The study could not conclusively compare naive and antigen-experienced cells, given its unsorted PBMCs.

The study recruited healthy Caucasian donors from Russia who were aged about 6 to 90. Each sample used at least 7 million PBMCs. The sample comprised blood. The source is a man between 25 and 39 years old in good health.

The CDR3 DNA sequence: TGTGCCAGCGGGGTGGTTAGTGGGGCCAACGTCCTGACTTTC. Translation gives CASGVVSGANVLTF. The rearrangement uses TRBV7-9 and TRBJ2-6; D is ambiguous. CDR1 SEHNR and CDR2 FQNEAQ come from the germline V gene (reference sequence). V dropped 8 bases and J dropped 3 bases, with 11 bases sitting between them. This CDR3 is built from 14 residues.